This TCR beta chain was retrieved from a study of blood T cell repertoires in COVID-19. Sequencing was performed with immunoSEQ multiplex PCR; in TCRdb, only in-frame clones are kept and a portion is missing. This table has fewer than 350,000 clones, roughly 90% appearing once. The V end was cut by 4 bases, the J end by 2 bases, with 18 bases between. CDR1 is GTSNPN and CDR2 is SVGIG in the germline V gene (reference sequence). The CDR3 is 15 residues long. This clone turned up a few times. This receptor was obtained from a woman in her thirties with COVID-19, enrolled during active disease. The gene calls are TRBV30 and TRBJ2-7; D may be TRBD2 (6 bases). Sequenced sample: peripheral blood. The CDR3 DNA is TGTGCCTGGACGACCTGGAGGGCCACGACCTACGAGCAGTACTTC. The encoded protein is CAWTTWRATTYEQYF.